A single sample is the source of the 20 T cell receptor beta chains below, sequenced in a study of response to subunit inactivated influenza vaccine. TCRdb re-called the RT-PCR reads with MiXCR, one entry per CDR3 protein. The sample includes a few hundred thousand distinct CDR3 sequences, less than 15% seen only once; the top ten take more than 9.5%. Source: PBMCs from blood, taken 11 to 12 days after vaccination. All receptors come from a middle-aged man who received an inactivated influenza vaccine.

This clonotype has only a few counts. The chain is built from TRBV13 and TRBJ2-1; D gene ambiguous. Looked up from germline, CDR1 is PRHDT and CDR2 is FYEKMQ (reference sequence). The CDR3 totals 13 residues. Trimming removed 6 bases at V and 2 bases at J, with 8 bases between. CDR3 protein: CASRTVPYNEQFF. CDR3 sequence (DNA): TGTGCCAGCAGGACGGTTCCCTACAATGAGCAGTTCTTC.

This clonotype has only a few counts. The CDR3 spells CASSFSERADTQYF. For the CDR3, the DNA is TGTGCCAGCAGTTTTTCGGAAAGGGCAGATACGCAGTATTTT. The rearrangement links TRBV28 to TRBJ2-3; D call uncertain. Germline values: CDR1 MDHEN, CDR2 SYDVKM. The CDR3 is 14 amino acids. Trimming cost V 3 bases and J 4 bases, with 11 bases left between them.

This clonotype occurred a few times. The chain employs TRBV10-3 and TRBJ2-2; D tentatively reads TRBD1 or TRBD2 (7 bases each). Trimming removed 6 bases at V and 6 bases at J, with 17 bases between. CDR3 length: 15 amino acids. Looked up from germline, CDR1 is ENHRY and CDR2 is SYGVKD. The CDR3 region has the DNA TGTGCCATCAGCCCCCAGGGGGGGTCTCCCGGGGAGCTGTTTTTT. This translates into CAISPQGGSPGELFF.

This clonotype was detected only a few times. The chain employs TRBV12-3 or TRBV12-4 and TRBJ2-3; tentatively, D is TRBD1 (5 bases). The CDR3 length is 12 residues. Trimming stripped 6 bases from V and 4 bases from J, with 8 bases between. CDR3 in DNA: TGTGCCAGCAGGACAGACGCAGATACGCAGTATTTT. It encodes CASRTDADTQYF.

CDR3 DNA sequence: TGTGCCAGCAGCTTAGGACTCGGACGCAGTAACAGGGGAGGAGAAGAGACCCAGTACTTC. It translates to CASSLGLGRSNRGGEETQYF. The V call is TRBV7-8, the J call TRBJ2-5, with a weak D call TRBD1 (7 bases). Between the trimmed V and J ends, which lost 1 base and 3 bases, there was a span of 27 bases. Germline V gene data show CDR1 as SGHVS and CDR2 as FQNEAQ. This CDR3 comprises 20 residues.

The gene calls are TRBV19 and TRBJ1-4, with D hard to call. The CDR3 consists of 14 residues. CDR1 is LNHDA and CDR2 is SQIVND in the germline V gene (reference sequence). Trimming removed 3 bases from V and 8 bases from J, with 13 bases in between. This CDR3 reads CASSINPTWEKLFF. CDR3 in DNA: TGTGCCAGTAGTATCAACCCGACGTGGGAAAAACTGTTTTTT.

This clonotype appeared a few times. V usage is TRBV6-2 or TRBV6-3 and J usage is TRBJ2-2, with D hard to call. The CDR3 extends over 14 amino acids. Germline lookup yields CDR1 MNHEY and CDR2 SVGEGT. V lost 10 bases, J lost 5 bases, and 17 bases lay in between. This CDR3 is CATTIRPETGELFF. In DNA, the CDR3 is TGTGCCACCACGATCAGACCCGAAACCGGGGAGCTGTTTTTT.

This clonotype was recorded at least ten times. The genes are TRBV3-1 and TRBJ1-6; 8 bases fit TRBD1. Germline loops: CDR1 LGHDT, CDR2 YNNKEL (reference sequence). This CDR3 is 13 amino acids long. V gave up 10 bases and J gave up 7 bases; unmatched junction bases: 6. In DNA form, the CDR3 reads TGTGCCACCCGACAGGGGCAAAATTCACCCCTCCACTTT. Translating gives CATRQGQNSPLHF.

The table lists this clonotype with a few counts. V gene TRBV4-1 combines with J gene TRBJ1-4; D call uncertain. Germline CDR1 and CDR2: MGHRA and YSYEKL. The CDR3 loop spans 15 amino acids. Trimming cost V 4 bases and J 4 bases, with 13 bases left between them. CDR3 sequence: CASSRRETFNEKLFF. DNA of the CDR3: TGCGCCAGCAGCCGCCGTGAGACTTTTAATGAAAAACTGTTTTTT.

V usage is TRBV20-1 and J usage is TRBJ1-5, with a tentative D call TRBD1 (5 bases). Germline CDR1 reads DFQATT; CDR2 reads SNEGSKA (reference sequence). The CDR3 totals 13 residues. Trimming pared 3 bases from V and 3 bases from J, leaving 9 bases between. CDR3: CSASDSYNQPQHF. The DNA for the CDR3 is TGCAGTGCTAGTGACAGCTACAATCAGCCCCAGCATTTT.

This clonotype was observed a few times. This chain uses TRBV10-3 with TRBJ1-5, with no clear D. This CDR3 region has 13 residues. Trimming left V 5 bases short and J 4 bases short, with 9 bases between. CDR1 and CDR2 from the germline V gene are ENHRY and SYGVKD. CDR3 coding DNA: TGTGCCATCAGTTACGACGGGAATCAGCCCCAGCATTTT. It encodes CAISYDGNQPQHF.

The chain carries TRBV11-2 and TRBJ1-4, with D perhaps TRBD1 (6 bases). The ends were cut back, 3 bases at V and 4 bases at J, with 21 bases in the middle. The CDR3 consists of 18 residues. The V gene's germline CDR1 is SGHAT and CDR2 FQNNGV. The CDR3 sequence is CASSFRRGGASINEKLFF. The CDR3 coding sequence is TGTGCCAGCAGCTTTCGGCGAGGGGGGGCATCTATTAATGAAAAACTGTTTTTT.

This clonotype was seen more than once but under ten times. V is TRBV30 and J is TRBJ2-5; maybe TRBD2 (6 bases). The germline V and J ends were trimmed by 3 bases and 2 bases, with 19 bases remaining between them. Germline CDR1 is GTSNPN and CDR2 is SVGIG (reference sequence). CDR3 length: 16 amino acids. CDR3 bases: TGTGCCTGGAGCGCAGCCGTGGGGGGACGGCAAGAGACCCAGTACTTC. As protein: CAWSAAVGGRQETQYF.

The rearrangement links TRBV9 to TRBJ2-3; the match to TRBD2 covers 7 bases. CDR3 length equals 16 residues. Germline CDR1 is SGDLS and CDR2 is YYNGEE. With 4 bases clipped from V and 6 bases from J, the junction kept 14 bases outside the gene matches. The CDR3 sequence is CASSPLRGERLDTQYF. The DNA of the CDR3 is TGTGCCAGCAGCCCCCTTCGGGGGGAGAGGTTGGATACGCAGTATTTT.

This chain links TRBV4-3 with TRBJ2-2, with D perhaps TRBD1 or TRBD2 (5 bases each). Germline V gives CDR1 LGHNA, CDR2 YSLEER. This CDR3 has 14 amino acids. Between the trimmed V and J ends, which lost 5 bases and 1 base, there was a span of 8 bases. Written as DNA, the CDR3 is TGCGCCAGCAGCGGGGCGGGGAACACCGGGGAGCTGTTTTTT. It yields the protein CASSGAGNTGELFF.

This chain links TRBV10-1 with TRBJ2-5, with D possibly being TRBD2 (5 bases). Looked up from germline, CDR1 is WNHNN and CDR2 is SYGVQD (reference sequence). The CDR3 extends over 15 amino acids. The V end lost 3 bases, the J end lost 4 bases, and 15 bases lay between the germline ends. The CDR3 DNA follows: TGCGCCAGCAGTGATCAGCGGAGGATAGTAGAGACCCAGTACTTC. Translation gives CASSDQRRIVETQYF.

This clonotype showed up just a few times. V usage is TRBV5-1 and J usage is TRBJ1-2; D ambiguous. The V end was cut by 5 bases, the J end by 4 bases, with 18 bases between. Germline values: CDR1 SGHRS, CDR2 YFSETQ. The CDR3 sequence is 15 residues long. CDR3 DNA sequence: TGCGCCAGCAGTCCGGGGTCCGTACCCCTCTATGGCTACACCTTC. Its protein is CASSPGSVPLYGYTF.

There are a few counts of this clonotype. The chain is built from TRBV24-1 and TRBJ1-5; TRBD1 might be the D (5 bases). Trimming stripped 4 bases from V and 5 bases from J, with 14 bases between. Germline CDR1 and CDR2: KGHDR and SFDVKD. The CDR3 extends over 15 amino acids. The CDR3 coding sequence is TGTGCCACCAGTGACCCGACAGTTTCTCATCAGCCCCAGCATTTT. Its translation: CATSDPTVSHQPQHF.

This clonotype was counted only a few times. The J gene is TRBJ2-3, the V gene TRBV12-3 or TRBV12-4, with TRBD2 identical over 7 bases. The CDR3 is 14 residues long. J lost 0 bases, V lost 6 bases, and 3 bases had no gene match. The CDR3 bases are TGTGCCAGCAGACTTAGCGGGAGCACAGATACGCAGTATTTT. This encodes CASRLSGSTDTQYF.

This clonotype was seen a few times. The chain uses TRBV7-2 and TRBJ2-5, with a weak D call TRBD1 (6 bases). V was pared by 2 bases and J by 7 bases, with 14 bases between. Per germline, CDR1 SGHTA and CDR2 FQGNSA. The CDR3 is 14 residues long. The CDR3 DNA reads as TGTGCCAGCAGCTTATCCAGGGGCCGCGGGACCCAGTACTTC. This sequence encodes CASSLSRGRGTQYF.